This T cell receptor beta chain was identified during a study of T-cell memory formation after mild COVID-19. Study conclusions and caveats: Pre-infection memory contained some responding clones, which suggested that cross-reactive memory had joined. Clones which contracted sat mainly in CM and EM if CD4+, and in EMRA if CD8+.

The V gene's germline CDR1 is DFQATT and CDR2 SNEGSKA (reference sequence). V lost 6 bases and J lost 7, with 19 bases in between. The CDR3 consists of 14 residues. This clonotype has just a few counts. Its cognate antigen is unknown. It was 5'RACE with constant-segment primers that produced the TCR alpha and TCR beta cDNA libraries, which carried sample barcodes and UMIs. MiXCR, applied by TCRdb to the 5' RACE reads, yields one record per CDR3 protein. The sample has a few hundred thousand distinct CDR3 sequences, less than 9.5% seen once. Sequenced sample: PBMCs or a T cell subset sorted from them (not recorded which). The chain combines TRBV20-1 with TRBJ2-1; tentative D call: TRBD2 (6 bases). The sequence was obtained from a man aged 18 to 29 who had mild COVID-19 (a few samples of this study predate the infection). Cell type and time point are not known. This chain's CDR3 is CSAGSPRGTNEQFF. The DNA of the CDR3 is TGCAGTGCCGGTTCACCGCGGGGTACAAATGAGCAGTTCTTC.